This TCR beta chain was obtained from a study of cytomegalovirus exposure and HLA in healthy donors. PCR was performed using 60 Vbeta and 13 Jbeta primers. Produced via immunoSEQ multiplex PCR; TCRdb's table is partial and in-frame only. The sample gives under 150,000 clones, roughly 88% of which show up once; approximately 2.5% is in the top ten. Everyone who donated was a healthy bone marrow donor. Regarding this clone: Its target is not known.

Findings of the study overall: Based on reports, TCR beta sequences accurately predicted HLA-A and HLA-B alleles for most subjects. Reports showed the classifier diagnosing cytomegalovirus status with high specificity and sensitivity.

The sequenced sample was PBMCs. This sequence originates from a man in his fifties in good health and CMV-seronegative.

The CDR3 here is CASGTGSGNTIYF. DNA of the CDR3: TGTGCCAGTGGTACAGGGTCTGGAAACACCATATATTTT. V usage is TRBV19 and J usage is TRBJ1-3; D might be TRBD1 (6 bases). There are 13 residues in the CDR3. V was pared by 8 bases and J by 1 base, with 9 bases between. Looked up from germline, CDR1 is LNHDA and CDR2 is SQIVND (reference sequence).